This T cell receptor (beta chain) was profiled in a study of blood T cell repertoires in COVID-19. On the study more broadly: COVID-19 samples, acute and convalescent, were from the United States, Italy and Spain. T cells, B-cell-depleted T cells, or PBMCs provided the cDNA or gDNA that served as material.

In the authors' methods: Estimated nucleated cell counts came from reference gene primer amplification. Assay used: immunoSEQ multiplex PCR; TCRdb lists only in-frame clones, some missing. That table furnishes V, J and clone size, whereas the DNA furnished D and trimming. The table lists approximately 280,000 clones, 88% of them singletons. After removal of 7 bases from V and 11 bases from J, the junction contained 5 bases not matched to a gene. CDR1 is SQVTM, CDR2 ANQGSEA, per germline. The CDR3 loop spans 10 amino acids. Specimen: peripheral blood. This sequence joins TRBV29-1 and TRBJ1-2; 9 positions match TRBD1. This sequence was found in a man aged 18 to 35 with active or convalescent COVID-19. Here the CDR3 DNA reads TGCAGCGGACAGGGGGAGGATTACACCTTC. Translated: CSGQGEDYTF.